These T cell receptor beta chains were read from a single sample in a study of identifying expanded T cells in peripheral blood. Profiled with immunoSEQ multiplex PCR; TCRdb holds only in-frame clones, not every one. This table holds tens of thousands of clones, 85% found once. Material: blood. These receptors were taken from a person aged 18 to 69 in good health. CDR3s include the opening cysteine and the closing phenylalanine or tryptophan. The order of the fields is J gene, V gene, CDR3 length, CDR3 protein.

>TRBJ1-6|TRBV7-2|16
CASSLVEGLYNSPLHF
>TRBJ2-7|TRBV7-8|13
CASSPGWDGEQYF
>TRBJ1-1|TRBV6-6|12
CASRYGSTEAFF
>TRBJ1-3|TRBV6-5|14
CASSRTGAGNTIYF
>TRBJ1-6|TRBV5-1|13
CASAVGLNSPLHF
>TRBJ2-1|TRBV2|16
CASSERGQPNYNEQFF
>TRBJ1-2|TRBV7-9|13
CASSLVGRAGYTF
>TRBJ2-3|TRBV15|14
CATSSGGSTDTQYF
>TRBJ1-2|TRBV9|17
CASSVPHHSPAHYGYTF
>TRBJ1-2|TRBV30|12
CAWIGTGSGYTF
>TRBJ2-1|TRBV5-1|15
CASSSYGTSDNEQFF
>TRBJ1-1|TRBV7-9|15
CASSSTGSMNTEAFF
>TRBJ1-1|TRBV27|13
CASSLFPRDEAFF
>TRBJ2-7|TRBV7-2|15
CASSLRGQGAEEQYF
>TRBJ1-2|TRBV2|13
CASSESRDGGYTF
>TRBJ2-1|TRBV7-2|13
CASSLARHNEQFF
>TRBJ2-3|TRBV5-1|15
CASSFGTSDYNTQYF
>TRBJ1-1|TRBV9|14
CASSAELISPEAFF
>TRBJ2-7|TRBV29-1|13
CSVKPLEAREQYF
>TRBJ2-1|TRBV7-3|13
CASSSTGMSEQFF
>TRBJ2-3|TRBV5-4|13
CASSPGGADTQYF
>TRBJ2-7|TRBV11-2|15
CASSLEPGGIYEQYF
>TRBJ2-6|TRBV11-3|16
CASSSGAGAGANVLTF
>TRBJ1-2|TRBV6-6|13
CASSFLANYGYTF
>TRBJ1-1|TRBV19|15
CASMYGRATNTEAFF
>TRBJ2-1|TRBV5-1|13
CASTTSAYNEQFF
>TRBJ2-7|TRBV7-9|13
CASSEGTRYEQYF
>TRBJ2-1|TRBV27|16
CASSLQSISSYNEQFF
>TRBJ1-1|TRBV4-3|13
CASSQGGNTEAFF
>TRBJ1-1|TRBV19|13
CASSWGRATEAFF
>TRBJ1-1|TRBV9|13
CASSSTGGTEAFF
>TRBJ2-5|TRBV10-3|16
CAISDSSFGQQETQYF
>TRBJ2-1|TRBV18|15
CASSVAGGFGNEQFF
>TRBJ1-2|TRBV5-6|14
CASSLLTANYGYTF
>TRBJ1-6|TRBV13|17
CASSLGPSSSYNSPLHF
>TRBJ2-5|TRBV7-2|13
CASSYRAEETQYF
>TRBJ1-2|TRBV5-8|16
CASSLDSTQGGYGYTF
>TRBJ1-6|TRBV5-6|15
CASSPRPTYNSPLHF
>TRBJ1-5|TRBV2|15
CASRGDREGNQPQHF
>TRBJ1-1|TRBV18|20
CASSARSGQGGSIGDTEAFF
>TRBJ1-1|TRBV5-1|13
CASSSQGNTEAFF
>TRBJ1-1|TRBV14|14
CASRTTDVPTEAFF
>TRBJ1-2|TRBV6-5|13
CASSLTGTDGYTF
>TRBJ1-2|TRBV6-5|12
CASSAGAFGYTF
>TRBJ2-7|TRBV6-5|15
CASGDYRTATYEQYF
>TRBJ1-2|TRBV6-4|11
CANPTGDGYTF
>TRBJ1-5|TRBV7-9|17
CASSSQGQSNSNQPQHF
>TRBJ1-5|TRBV5-6|12
CASSSANQPQHF
>TRBJ1-1|TRBV6-5|15
CASSFSQVSGTEAFF
>TRBJ1-3|TRBV7-9|17
CASSWFGGTTSGNTIYF
>TRBJ2-3|TRBV14|12
CASSQWADTQYF
>TRBJ2-7|TRBV7-2|11
CASSFGGEQYF
>TRBJ1-1|TRBV18|16
CASSPPFFRQGSEAFF
>TRBJ2-7|TRBV9|14
CASSNQAGSYEQYF
>TRBJ2-5|TRBV5-1|15
CASSFRGGQGETQYF
>TRBJ2-7|TRBV27|15
CASSPIGTGHHEQYF
>TRBJ1-6|TRBV19|16
CASRFTGTGYNSPLHF
>TRBJ2-7|TRBV28|13
CASSFLRGYEQYF
>TRBJ1-1|TRBV5-6|16
CASSQSSSGGGTEAFF